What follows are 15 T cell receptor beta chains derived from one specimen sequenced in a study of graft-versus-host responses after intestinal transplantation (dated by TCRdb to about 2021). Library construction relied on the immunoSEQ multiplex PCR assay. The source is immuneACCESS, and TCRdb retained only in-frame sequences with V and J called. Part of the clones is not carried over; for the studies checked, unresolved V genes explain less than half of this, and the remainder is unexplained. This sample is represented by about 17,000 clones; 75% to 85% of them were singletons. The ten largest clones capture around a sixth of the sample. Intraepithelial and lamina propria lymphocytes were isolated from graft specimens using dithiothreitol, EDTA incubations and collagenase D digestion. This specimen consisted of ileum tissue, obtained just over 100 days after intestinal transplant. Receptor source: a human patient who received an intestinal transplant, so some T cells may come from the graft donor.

CDR3 protein: CASSSVVWPYEQYF. Written as DNA, the CDR3 is TGTGCCAGCAGCTCCGTGGTCTGGCCCTACGAGCAGTACTTC. The chain combines TRBV5-8 with TRBJ2-7, with D unclear. Trimming cost V 3 bases and J 2 bases, with 12 bases left between them. This CDR3 comprises 14 residues. The germline CDR1 and CDR2 sequences are SGHTS and YDEGEE.

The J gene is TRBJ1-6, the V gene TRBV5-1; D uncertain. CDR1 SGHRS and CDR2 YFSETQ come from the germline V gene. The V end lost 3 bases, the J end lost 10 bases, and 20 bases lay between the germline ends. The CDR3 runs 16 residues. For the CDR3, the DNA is TGCGCCAGCAGCTCAGAGCCGGGTCTCTTAAACTCACCCCTCCACTTT. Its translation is CASSSEPGLLNSPLHF.

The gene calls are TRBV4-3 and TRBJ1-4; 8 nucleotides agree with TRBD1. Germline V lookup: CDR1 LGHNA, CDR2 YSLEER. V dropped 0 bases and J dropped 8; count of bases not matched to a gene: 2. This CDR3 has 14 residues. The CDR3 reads CASSQDRGREKLFF. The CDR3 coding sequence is TGCGCCAGCAGCCAAGACAGGGGGCGGGAAAAACTGTTTTTT.

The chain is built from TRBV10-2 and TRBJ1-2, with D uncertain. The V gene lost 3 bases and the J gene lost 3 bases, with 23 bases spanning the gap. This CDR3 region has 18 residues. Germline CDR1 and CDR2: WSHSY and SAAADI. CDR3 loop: CASSESPSRGRRHYGYTF. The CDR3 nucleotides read TGCGCCAGCAGTGAATCTCCGTCTCGTGGCAGGAGGCACTATGGCTACACCTTC.

CDR3 residues: CAWTLGGSYNEQFF. In DNA form, the CDR3 reads TGTGCCTGGACGTTAGGGGGCTCCTACAATGAGCAGTTCTTC. J is TRBJ2-1 and V is TRBV30; maybe TRBD1 (6 bases). Deletions cut 4 bases from V and 0 bases from J, with 10 bases between. CDR1 GTSNPN and CDR2 SVGIG come from the germline V gene (reference sequence). The length of the CDR3 is 14 residues. The variable domain in full, completed from reference TRBV30 and TRBJ2-1, reads SQTIHQWPATLVQPVGSPLSLECTVEGTSNPNLYWYRQAAGRGLQLLFYSVGIGQISSEVPQNLSASRPQDRQFILSSKKLLLSDSGFYLCAWTLGGSYNEQFFGPGTRLTVL.

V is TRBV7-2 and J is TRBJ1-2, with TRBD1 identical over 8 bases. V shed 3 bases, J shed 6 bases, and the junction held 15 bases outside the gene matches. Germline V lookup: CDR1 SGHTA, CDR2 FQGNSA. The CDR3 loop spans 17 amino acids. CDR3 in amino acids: CASSFGLTGVRLDGYTF. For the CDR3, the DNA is TGTGCCAGCAGCTTTGGCCTGACAGGGGTAAGGCTAGATGGCTACACCTTC.

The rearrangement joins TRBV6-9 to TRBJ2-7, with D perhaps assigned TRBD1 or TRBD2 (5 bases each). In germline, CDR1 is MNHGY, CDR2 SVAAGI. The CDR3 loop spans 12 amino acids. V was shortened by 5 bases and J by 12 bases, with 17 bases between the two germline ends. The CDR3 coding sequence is TGTGCCAGCAGTGAAGTACGTAGGGACCCGTACTTC. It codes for CASSEVRRDPYF.

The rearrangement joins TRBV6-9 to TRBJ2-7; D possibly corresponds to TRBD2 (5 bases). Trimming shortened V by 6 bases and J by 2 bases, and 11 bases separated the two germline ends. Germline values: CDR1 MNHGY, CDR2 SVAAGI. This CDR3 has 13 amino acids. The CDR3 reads CASSPSGTYEQYF. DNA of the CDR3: TGTGCCAGCAGCCCCAGCGGAACCTACGAGCAGTACTTC.

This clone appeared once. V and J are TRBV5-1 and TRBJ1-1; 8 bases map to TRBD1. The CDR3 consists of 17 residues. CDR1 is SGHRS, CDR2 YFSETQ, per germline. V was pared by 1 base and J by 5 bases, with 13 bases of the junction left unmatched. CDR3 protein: CASSLSGSRTGRTEAFF. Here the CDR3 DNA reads TGCGCCAGCAGCTTGTCGGGATCCAGGACAGGGAGGACTGAAGCTTTCTTT.

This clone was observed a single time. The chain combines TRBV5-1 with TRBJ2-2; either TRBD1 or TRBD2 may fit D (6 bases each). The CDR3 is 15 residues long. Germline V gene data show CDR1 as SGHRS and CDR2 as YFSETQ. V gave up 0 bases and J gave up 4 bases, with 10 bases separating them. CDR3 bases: TGCGCCAGCAGCTTGGAAGGAGGGGGCACCGGGGAGCTGTTTTTT. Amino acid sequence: CASSLEGGGTGELFF. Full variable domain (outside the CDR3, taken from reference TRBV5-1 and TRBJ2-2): KAGVTQTPRYLIKTRGQQVTLSCSPISGHRSVSWYQQTPGQGLQFLFEYFSETQRNKGNFPGRFSGRQFSNSRSEMNVSTLELGDSALYLCASSLEGGGTGELFFGEGSRLTVL.

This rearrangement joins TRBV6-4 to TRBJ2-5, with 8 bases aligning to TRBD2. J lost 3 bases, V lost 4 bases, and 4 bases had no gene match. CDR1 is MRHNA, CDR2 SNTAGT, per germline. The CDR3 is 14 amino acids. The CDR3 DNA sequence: TGTGCCAGCAGTGCTCGAGCGGGAGAAGAGACCCAGTACTTC. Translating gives CASSARAGEETQYF.

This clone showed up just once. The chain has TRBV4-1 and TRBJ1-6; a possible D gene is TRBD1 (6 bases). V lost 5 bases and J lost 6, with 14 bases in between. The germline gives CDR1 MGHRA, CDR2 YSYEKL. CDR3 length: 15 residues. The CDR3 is CASSVTGIGNSPLHF. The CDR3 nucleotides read TGCGCCAGCAGCGTTACAGGGATAGGTAATTCACCCCTCCACTTT.

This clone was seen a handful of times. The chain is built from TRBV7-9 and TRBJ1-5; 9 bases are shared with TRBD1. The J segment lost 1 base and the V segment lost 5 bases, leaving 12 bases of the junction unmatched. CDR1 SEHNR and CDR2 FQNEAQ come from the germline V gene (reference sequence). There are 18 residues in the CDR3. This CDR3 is CASSHYRGHGESNQPQHF. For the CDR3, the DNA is TGTGCCAGCAGCCACTACAGGGGGCATGGGGAGAGCAATCAGCCCCAGCATTTT.

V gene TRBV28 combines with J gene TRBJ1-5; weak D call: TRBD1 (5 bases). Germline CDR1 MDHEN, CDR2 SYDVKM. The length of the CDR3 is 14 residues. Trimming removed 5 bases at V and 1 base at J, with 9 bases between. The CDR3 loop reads CASSRQISNQPQHF. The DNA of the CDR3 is TGTGCCAGCAGTAGACAGATAAGCAATCAGCCCCAGCATTTT.

CDR3 amino acids: CASSSERESYEQYF. The CDR3 DNA is TGCGCCAGCAGCTCCGAGCGGGAGAGCTACGAGCAGTACTTC. The chain carries TRBV5-1 and TRBJ2-7; TRBD2 matches 8 bases. V dropped 3 bases and J dropped 3; count of bases not matched to a gene: 5. The CDR3 runs 14 residues. Germline-derived CDR1 and CDR2 are SGHRS and YFSETQ.